This T cell receptor beta chain was documented in a study of human T cells and chemical hapten exposure. TCRdb re-derived calls from the RACE reads in MiXCR, one entry per CDR3 protein. Among over 11,000 distinct CDR3 sequences listed, roughly 17% were seen once. In its sample, this clonotype ranks as medium-sized. Its matching antigen is unknown. This sample's time point: patch test 1, 2 weeks after DPC sensitization. Treatment here: therapeutic diphenylcyclopropenone sensitization with weekly scalp DPC. Whole-study findings and limits: Expanded TCRs made up significantly more big CDR3 similarity clusters than controls did.

Germline V gene lookup returns CDR1 SGHNT and CDR2 YYREEE (reference sequence). Deletions cut 1 base from V and 3 bases from J, with 10 bases between. The CDR3 sequence is 14 residues long. The material was whole blood, obtained in connection with sensitization to the hapten diphenylcyclopropenone (DPC). The receptor was derived from a woman in her 30s with alopecia areata. Some clones in this sample may be carry-over from other donors' samples. The chain combines TRBV5-4 with TRBJ2-5, with unresolved D. The CDR3, as DNA: TGTGCCAGCAGCTTGAAGGATACAGAAGAGACCCAGTACTTC. It is translated as CASSLKDTEETQYF.